This T cell receptor (beta chain) came from a study of shared clonotypes between healthy human individuals. TCRdb's copy holds only in-frame clones and misses some; the assay was immunoSEQ multiplex PCR. The sample carries some 2,100,000 clones, 90% to 96% recorded once. V lost 5 bases and J 7 bases, leaving 9 bases between the germline ends. Germline V lookup: CDR1 LNHDA, CDR2 SQIVND (reference sequence). This CDR3 contains 12 residues. The chain recombines TRBV19 with TRBJ1-5; D is uncertain. The receptor's source is a man in his late teens or twenties in good health. The sample comprised naive CD4+ T cells sorted from blood. Subset meaning: CD45RA+ positively selected. The CDR3 sequence is CASSEENQPQHF. The CDR3 coding sequence is TGTGCCAGTAGTGAAGAAAACCAGCCCCAGCATTTT.